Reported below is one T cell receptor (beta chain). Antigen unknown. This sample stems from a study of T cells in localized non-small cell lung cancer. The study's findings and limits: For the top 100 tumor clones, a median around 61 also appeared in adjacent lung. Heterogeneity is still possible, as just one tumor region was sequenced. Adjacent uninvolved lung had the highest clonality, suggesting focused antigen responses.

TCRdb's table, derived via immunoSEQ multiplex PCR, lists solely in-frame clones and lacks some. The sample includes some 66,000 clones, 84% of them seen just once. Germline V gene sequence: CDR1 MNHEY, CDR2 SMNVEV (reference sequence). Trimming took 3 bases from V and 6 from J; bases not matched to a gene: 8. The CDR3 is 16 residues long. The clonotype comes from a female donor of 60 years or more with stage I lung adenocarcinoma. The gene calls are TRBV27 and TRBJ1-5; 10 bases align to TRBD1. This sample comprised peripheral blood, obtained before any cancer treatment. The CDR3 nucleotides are TGTGCCAGCAGTTTCTCTCGACAGGGGGCGGGTCAGCCCCAGCATTTT. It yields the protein CASSFSRQGAGQPQHF.